This TCR beta chain comes out of a study of T-cell memory formation after mild COVID-19. Study overall: Largely, TCR clusters stayed within a single donor.

UMIs and sample barcodes were carried by the TCR alpha and TCR beta cDNA libraries that 5'RACE produced using constant-segment primers. TCRdb re-called the 5' RACE reads with MiXCR, one entry per CDR3 protein. Here the sample spans 110,000 to 150,000 distinct CDR3 sequences, approximately 25% being singletons. Sequencing used PBMCs or a T cell subset sorted from them (not recorded which). This sequence was found in an adult woman who had mild COVID-19 (a few samples of this study predate the infection). Cell type and time point are not known.

DNA of the CDR3: TGTGCCAGCAGCGTACCCCTCCCGACGGCCGATGAGCAGTTCTTC. Translating it yields CASSVPLPTADEQFF. The chain carries TRBV9 and TRBJ2-1; D remains unclear. Germline-derived CDR1 and CDR2 are SGDLS and YYNGEE. The V gene lost 1 base and the J gene lost 8 bases, with 16 bases spanning the gap. The CDR3 loop spans 15 amino acids.